Below are 20 T cell receptor beta chains sequenced from a single sample in a study of T cells in Graves' hyperthyroidism and ophthalmopathy. RNA transcripts yielded amplified TCR beta CDR3 regions. The HTBI primer set drove a first-round RT-PCR of the TCR CDR3. TCRdb reprocessed the multiplex PCR reads with MiXCR, giving one entry per CDR3 protein. The repertoire consists of 200,000 to 250,000 distinct CDR3 sequences, with around 19% occurring once and the leading ten covering about 45%. The sample consisted of blood. These receptors originate from a man between 35 and 55 years old with Graves' hyperthyroidism.

This clonotype has a count of ten or more. The V gene is TRBV28, the J gene TRBJ2-7, with unresolved D. The CDR3 has 12 residues. V lost 5 bases and J 6 bases, leaving 11 bases between the germline ends. Germline V gene data show CDR1 as MDHEN and CDR2 as SYDVKM. CDR3 protein: CASSPRTGEQYF. CDR3 DNA: TGTGCCAGCAGTCCTAGGACGGGCGAGCAGTACTTC.

In its sample, this clonotype was seen a few times. The chain joins TRBV9 to TRBJ2-2, with D uncertain. Germline loops: CDR1 SGDLS, CDR2 YYNGEE. Between the trimmed V and J ends, which lost 0 bases and 0 bases, there was a span of 6 bases. The CDR3 contains 15 residues. CDR3 residues: CASSVESANTGELFF. As DNA, the CDR3 is TGTGCCAGCAGCGTAGAGTCCGCGAACACCGGGGAGCTGTTTTTT. Filled out from reference TRBV9 and TRBJ2-2, the complete variable domain reads DSGVTQTPKHLITATGQRVTLRCSPRSGDLSVYWYQQSLDQGLQFLIQYYNGEERAKGNILERFSAQQFPDLHSELNLSSLELGDSALYFCASSVESANTGELFFGEGSRLTVL.

This clonotype has a handful of counts. The V gene is TRBV20-1, the J gene TRBJ2-1; D remains ambiguous. The CDR3 loop spans 12 amino acids. Trimming left V 3 bases short and J 6 bases short, with 9 bases between. The V gene's germline CDR1 is DFQATT and CDR2 SNEGSKA (reference sequence). This chain's CDR3 is CSARGQPNEQFF. CDR3 DNA: TGCAGTGCTAGGGGTCAGCCCAATGAGCAGTTCTTC.

This clonotype was picked up one time. Given a much more abundant clone one base away, this may be a read error. The CDR3 here is CASSLPSASTETQYF. In DNA, the CDR3 is TGTGCCAGCAGTTTACCGTCGGCGTCTACAGAGACCCAGTACTTC. The chain joins TRBV27 to TRBJ2-5; D is uncertain. CDR1 is MNHEY, CDR2 SMNVEV, per germline (reference sequence). The V end was cut by 2 bases, the J end by 4 bases, with 14 bases between. This CDR3 region has 15 residues.

For this clonotype: A much larger clone differs by one base, so this may be a read error. J is TRBJ1-1 and V is TRBV6-1; D possibly corresponds to TRBD1 (6 bases). Trimming left V 5 bases short and J 4 bases short, with 26 bases between. Germline CDR1 reads MNHNS; CDR2 reads SASEGT. CDR3 length: 18 residues. This CDR3 is CASSRRDMDWRRSTEAFF. As DNA, the CDR3 is TGTGCCAGCAGTCGCCGGGACATGGATTGGAGACGGAGCACTGAAGCTTTCTTT.

This clonotype has only one observation. The chain recombines TRBV7-2 with TRBJ2-3; perhaps D is TRBD1 or TRBD2 (5 bases each). The CDR3 runs 18 residues. Germline assignment: CDR1 SGHTA and CDR2 FQGNSA. Trimming cost V 6 bases and J 2 bases, with 24 bases left between them. The chain's CDR3 is CASSSAKTRGGYTDTQYF. The CDR3 DNA reads as TGTGCCAGCAGTTCAGCCAAGACCCGGGGCGGATACACAGATACGCAGTATTTT.

The rearrangement uses TRBV7-9 and TRBJ2-6; tentatively, D is TRBD1 (5 bases). Trimming removed 3 bases at V and 4 bases at J, with 10 bases between. The germline CDR1 and CDR2 sequences are SEHNR and FQNEAQ (reference sequence). The CDR3 is made up of 15 amino acids. CDR3 nucleotide sequence: TGTGCCAGCAGCTTCATCAGGGCCGGGGCCAACGTCCTGACTTTC. Protein: CASSFIRAGANVLTF.

This clonotype was detected many times. J is TRBJ2-2 and V is TRBV24-1, with a weak D call TRBD2 (5 bases). V lost 5 bases and J 3 bases, leaving 15 bases between the germline ends. This CDR3 region has 16 residues. Germline-derived CDR1 and CDR2 are KGHDR and SFDVKD. CDR3 residues: CATSVSGLRDTGELFF. In DNA form, the CDR3 reads TGTGCCACCAGTGTCTCTGGACTGAGGGACACCGGGGAGCTGTTTTTT.

This clonotype was counted at least ten times. The gene calls are TRBV6-2 or TRBV6-3 and TRBJ2-7, with 7 bases fitting TRBD1. Germline values: CDR1 MNHEY, CDR2 SVGEGT. J was trimmed by 3 bases and V by 6 bases; bases with no gene match: 14. The CDR3 spans 16 residues. As DNA, the CDR3 is TGTGCCAGCAGCTGGGGGTCGACAGGGTCAGGCTACGAGCAGTACTTC. Residues: CASSWGSTGSGYEQYF.

This clonotype was counted at least ten times. V is TRBV28 and J is TRBJ2-3; D may match TRBD1 or TRBD2 (6 bases each). V was cut by 2 bases and J by 7 bases, with 19 bases left in between. Germline-derived CDR1 and CDR2 are MDHEN and SYDVKM. This CDR3 spans 16 amino acids. CDR3 region: CASSLRGVYGGNTQYF. The CDR3 bases are TGTGCCAGCAGTTTAAGGGGGGTGTACGGCGGGAATACGCAGTATTTT.

This chain links TRBV27 with TRBJ2-2; D unresolved. CDR1 MNHEY and CDR2 SMNVEV come from the germline V gene (reference sequence). V was trimmed by 6 bases and J by 3 bases, leaving 14 bases between them. CDR3 size: 15 residues. This CDR3 is CASSPLGIDTGELFF. DNA for the CDR3: TGTGCCAGCAGCCCCTTGGGGATTGACACCGGGGAGCTGTTTTTT.

The chain joins TRBV5-4 to TRBJ2-1, with 12 positions matching TRBD1. The V gene's germline CDR1 is SGHNT and CDR2 YYREEE (reference sequence). The CDR3 is made up of 16 amino acids. V was clipped by 2 bases and J by 10 bases; unmatched bases: 10. CDR3 loop: CASSFPGQGAGGEQFF. CDR3 bases: TGTGCCAGCAGCTTTCCGGGACAGGGGGCCGGGGGAGAGCAGTTCTTC.

Ten or more counts support this clonotype. DNA for the CDR3: TGTGCCAGCAGCTTAAGCCTAGCGGGGGGCCAAGAGACCCAGTACTTC. It encodes CASSLSLAGGQETQYF. The rearrangement joins TRBV7-2 to TRBJ2-5, with 11 bases identical to TRBD2. V trimming: 2 bases; J trimming: 1 base; junction bases outside the gene matches: 3. The germline V gene encodes CDR1 SGHTA and CDR2 FQGNSA. The CDR3 is 16 residues long.

This clonotype came up many times. This chain joins TRBV28 and TRBJ2-7; no clear D gene. The CDR3 spans 12 residues. Germline assignment: CDR1 MDHEN and CDR2 SYDVKM. The ends were cut back, 3 bases at V and 3 bases at J, with 6 bases in the middle. The CDR3 DNA reads as TGTGCCAGCAGTTTCCAGAACTACGAGCAGTACTTC. It translates to CASSFQNYEQYF.

The rearrangement joins TRBV18 to TRBJ1-1, with a tentative D call TRBD1 (6 bases). The germline CDR1 and CDR2 sequences are KGHSH and LQKENI. Trimming took off 4 bases at V and 3 bases at J, with 9 bases between the two ends. The CDR3 runs to 13 residues. CDR3 protein: CASSHGGYTEAFF. The CDR3 nucleotides are TGTGCCAGCTCACATGGGGGCTACACTGAAGCTTTCTTT.

Worth noting for this clonotype: A much larger clonotype is one base distant, so this may be a read error. The V gene is TRBV5-1, the J gene TRBJ2-7; D is possibly TRBD2 (5 bases). Deletions cut 0 bases from V and 5 bases from J, with 9 bases between. The length of the CDR3 is 13 residues. The V gene's germline CDR1 is SGHRS and CDR2 YFSETQ. The DNA for the CDR3 is TGCGCCAGCAGCTTGGGGACTGCGGACGAGCAGTACTTC. As protein: CASSLGTADEQYF.

This clonotype turned up a few times. The chain carries TRBV28 and TRBJ2-7, with a weak D call TRBD2 (5 bases). This CDR3 contains 14 residues. Trimming removed 3 bases from V and 4 bases from J, with 13 bases in between. Germline V gives CDR1 MDHEN, CDR2 SYDVKM. The CDR3 DNA reads TGTGCCAGCAGTTTCGGGGTCGCGGCGTACGAGCAGTACTTC. It codes for CASSFGVAAYEQYF. The full variable domain, with the rest looked up from reference TRBV28 and TRBJ2-7, is DVKVTQSSRYLVKRTGEKVFLECVQDMDHENMFWYRQDPGLGLRLIYFSYDVKMKEKGDIPEGYSVSREKKERFSLILESASTNQTSMYLCASSFGVAAYEQYFGPGTRLTVT.

Many counts were recorded for this clonotype. The rearrangement uses TRBV3-1 and TRBJ2-5, with unresolved D. Trimming left V 5 bases short and J 3 bases short, with 13 bases between. This CDR3 contains 14 residues. Germline V CDR1 and CDR2: LGHDT, YNNKEL (reference sequence). The CDR3 sequence: CASSSTTPEETQYF. The CDR3 DNA is TGTGCCAGCAGCTCGACGACACCGGAAGAGACCCAGTACTTC.

As for this clonotype: At one of its ends the junction is not consistent with the germline gene, which may arise from a read error. The genes are TRBV28 and TRBJ2-2; 13 bases agree with TRBD2. Germline CDR1 reads MDHEN; CDR2 reads SYDVKM. The length of the CDR3 is 16 residues. The DNA for the CDR3 is TGTGCCAGCACGACTAGCGGGGGGACGAACACCGAGGAGCTGTTTTTT. Amino acid sequence: CASTTSGGTNTEELFF.

This clonotype has a count of ten or more. The chain has TRBV3-1 and TRBJ2-7; the D gene is possibly TRBD2 (5 bases). Germline CDR1 reads LGHDT; CDR2 reads YNNKEL (reference sequence). The CDR3 runs 13 residues. V shed 0 bases and J shed 4 bases, with 7 bases lying between them. CDR3 nucleotides: TGTGCCAGCAGCCAAGATCGAGGGTACGAGCAGTACTTC. Translating it yields CASSQDRGYEQYF.